These 21 T cell receptor beta chains originate from one sample sequenced in a study of OX40 agonist ivuxolimab in advanced cancers. Sequencing was performed with immunoSEQ multiplex PCR; in TCRdb, only in-frame clones are kept and a portion is missing. Here the sample spans roughly 34,000 clones, roughly 84% being singletons. The starting material was CD4+ or CD8+ T cells sorted from blood, obtained in a trial of the OX40 agonist ivuxolimab. Source of these receptors: an adult with an advanced solid tumor such as melanoma, head and neck, liver or kidney cancer.

This clone was observed a single time. The chain recombines TRBV28 with TRBJ2-3; TRBD2 agrees at 11 bases. The CDR3 consists of 16 residues. From germline, CDR1 is MDHEN and CDR2 SYDVKM. V lost 1 base, J lost 1 base, and 1 base stayed unmatched. Written as DNA, the CDR3 is TGTGCCAGCAGTTTATCGGGACTAGCGGGCACAGATACGCAGTATTTT. It encodes CASSLSGLAGTDTQYF.

This clone was detected a few times. The chain carries TRBV28 and TRBJ1-5, with 8 bases aligning to TRBD1. Germline V gives CDR1 MDHEN, CDR2 SYDVKM. The trim removed 2 bases at V and 7 bases at J, leaving 7 bases unmatched. There are 15 residues in the CDR3. Written as DNA, the CDR3 is TGTGCCAGCAGTTTAGGACAGGGATATAGGCAGCCCCAGCATTTT. It specifies CASSLGQGYRQPQHF.

The chain uses TRBV27 and TRBJ2-2; 8 bases align to TRBD1. The V gene's germline CDR1 is MNHEY and CDR2 SMNVEV (reference sequence). CDR3 length equals 16 residues. The trim removed 6 bases at V and 7 bases at J, leaving 13 bases unmatched. The CDR3: CASSLTSGQGIGELFF. CDR3 DNA: TGTGCCAGCAGCCTAACCTCAGGACAGGGTATCGGGGAGCTGTTTTTT.

The chain recombines TRBV11-2 with TRBJ2-7, with TRBD1 matching over 8 bases. After removal of 1 base from V and 6 bases from J, the junction contained 5 bases not matched to a gene. Per germline, CDR1 SGHAT and CDR2 FQNNGV. The CDR3 covers 14 residues. The CDR3 is CASSLGTGGLEQYF. The CDR3 DNA is TGTGCCAGCAGCTTAGGAACAGGGGGACTCGAGCAGTACTTC.

With regard to this clone: The sample holds other DNA sequences that translate to the same CDR3. This chain uses TRBV6-6 with TRBJ1-5, with 10 bases fitting TRBD1. V lost 5 bases, J lost 5 bases, and 3 bases stayed unmatched. Germline lookup yields CDR1 MNHNY and CDR2 SVGAGI (reference sequence). This CDR3 has 14 amino acids. Here the CDR3 DNA reads TGTGCCAGCAGTCCGACAGGGGGCCATCAGCCCCAGCATTTT. Translated, it gives CASSPTGGHQPQHF.

The rearrangement links TRBV19 to TRBJ1-1; D not certain. Trimming removed 3 bases from V and 6 bases from J, with 17 bases in between. The germline V gene encodes CDR1 LNHDA and CDR2 SQIVND (reference sequence). The CDR3 has 15 residues. The CDR3 sequence: CASSITYPPGPEAFF. The CDR3 DNA sequence: TGTGCCAGTAGTATTACCTACCCCCCCGGCCCTGAAGCTTTCTTT.

The V gene is TRBV28, the J gene TRBJ1-2; 8 bases agree with TRBD1. V shed 2 bases and J 4 bases; nucleotides not matched to a gene: 9. CDR1 is MDHEN, CDR2 SYDVKM, per germline. This CDR3 has 16 residues. The CDR3 here is CASSLVLPGTGYGYTF. Here the CDR3 DNA reads TGTGCCAGCAGTTTAGTATTGCCGGGGACAGGCTATGGCTACACCTTC.

This clone was observed a single time. The chain combines TRBV4-1 with TRBJ2-1; TRBD1 matches at 7 bases. The trim removed 7 bases at V and 8 bases at J, leaving 17 bases unmatched. Germline CDR1 and CDR2: MGHRA and YSYEKL. The CDR3 runs to 16 residues. The CDR3 is CASTLILGQPGHEQFF. In nucleotides, the CDR3 is TGCGCCAGCACCCTAATCCTGGGACAGCCGGGGCATGAGCAGTTCTTC.

V gene TRBV27 combines with J gene TRBJ1-2; the match to TRBD1 covers 8 bases. CDR1 is MNHEY, CDR2 SMNVEV, per germline (reference sequence). V was pared by 5 bases and J by 6 bases, with 11 bases of the junction left unmatched. There are 15 residues in the CDR3. The CDR3, as DNA: TGTGCCAGCAGTCCCTCGACAGGGGCCGGGAATGGCTACACCTTC. Its translation is CASSPSTGAGNGYTF.

The chain joins TRBV5-1 to TRBJ2-7, with D tentatively TRBD1 or TRBD2 (6 bases each). Trimming cost V 0 bases and J 3 bases, with 10 bases left between them. There are 14 residues in the CDR3. Germline V gives CDR1 SGHRS, CDR2 YFSETQ. CDR3 residues: CASSLVEGGYEQYF. CDR3 in DNA: TGCGCCAGCAGCTTGGTGGAGGGGGGCTACGAGCAGTACTTC.

This clone was seen more than once but under ten times. The rearrangement uses TRBV18 and TRBJ1-2; no definite D call. V lost 3 bases and J 5 bases, leaving 13 bases between the germline ends. Germline values: CDR1 KGHSH, CDR2 LQKENI. The CDR3 contains 14 residues. In DNA, the CDR3 is TGTGCCAGCTCACCTGACACGGCTGGGTATGGCTACACCTTC. This gives the protein CASSPDTAGYGYTF.

This sequence joins TRBV4-1 and TRBJ1-1, with 8 nucleotides matching TRBD1. The CDR3 has 14 residues. The V and J ends lost 2 bases and 6 bases, in that order; junction bases with no gene match: 5. CDR1 and CDR2 (germline): MGHRA, YSYEKL. CDR3 DNA: TGCGCCAGCAGCCAACTACAGGGGGGCCCTGAAGCTTTCTTT. It codes for CASSQLQGGPEAFF.

The chain recombines TRBV5-1 with TRBJ2-5; TRBD1 agrees at 8 bases. This CDR3 region has 14 residues. Germline loops: CDR1 SGHRS, CDR2 YFSETQ. V lost 2 bases, J lost 1 base, and 1 base stayed unmatched. The CDR3 reads CASSFTGGQETQYF. The CDR3 coding sequence is TGCGCCAGCAGCTTTACAGGGGGCCAAGAGACCCAGTACTTC.

The chain combines TRBV6-5 with TRBJ1-5; no firm D call. Germline CDR1 is MNHEY and CDR2 is SVGAGI. The CDR3 spans 15 residues. The ends were cut back, 4 bases at V and 3 bases at J, with 13 bases in the middle. CDR3 in amino acids: CASSLAGIYNQPQHF. The CDR3 bases are TGTGCCAGCAGTTTAGCGGGTATATACAATCAGCCCCAGCATTTT.

This clone was seen a handful of times. The chain couples TRBV28 to TRBJ2-1, with TRBD1 as a possible D gene (5 bases). Germline CDR1 is MDHEN and CDR2 is SYDVKM. This CDR3 spans 13 amino acids. Trimming stripped 4 bases from V and 5 bases from J, with 9 bases between. CDR3 region: CASSSTVNNEQFF. In DNA, the CDR3 is TGTGCCAGCAGTTCGACAGTTAACAATGAGCAGTTCTTC.

The chain employs TRBV5-8 and TRBJ1-2, with D possibly matching TRBD1 (5 bases). The germline CDR1 and CDR2 sequences are SGHTS and YDEGEE. CDR3 length: 16 amino acids. V lost 1 base to trimming and J lost 4 bases, with 17 bases between them. CDR3 in DNA: TGTGCCAGCAGCTTGTCGGCCCAGGGTAGGGGCTATGGCTACACCTTC. As protein: CASSLSAQGRGYGYTF.

This chain uses TRBV7-6 with TRBJ2-5; TRBD1 or TRBD2 may be the D gene (5 bases each). The CDR3 totals 16 residues. Trimming took off 1 base at V and 4 bases at J, with 16 bases between the two ends. CDR1 is SGHVS, CDR2 FNYEAQ, per germline. CDR3 sequence reads: CASSLEVQEGRETQYF. As DNA, the CDR3 is TGTGCCAGCAGCTTAGAAGTCCAAGAGGGGAGAGAGACCCAGTACTTC.

The V and J genes are TRBV4-1 and TRBJ2-5; D perhaps matches TRBD1 (5 bases). The CDR3 extends over 15 amino acids. Germline CDR1 reads MGHRA; CDR2 reads YSYEKL. Trimming removed 3 bases from V and 1 base from J, with 12 bases in between. The CDR3 protein is CASSHGRQRQETQYF. CDR3 coding DNA: TGCGCCAGCAGCCATGGCCGACAGCGCCAAGAGACCCAGTACTTC.

The rearrangement links TRBV6-1 to TRBJ2-1; 10 nucleotides match TRBD2. The CDR3 loop spans 15 amino acids. V lost 4 bases, J lost 4 bases, and 4 bases stayed unmatched. From germline, CDR1 is MNHNS and CDR2 SASEGT. The CDR3 sequence: CASSVSGGVYNEQFF. CDR3 DNA sequence: TGTGCCAGCAGTGTCAGCGGGGGGGTATACAATGAGCAGTTCTTC.

The rearrangement uses TRBV23-1 and TRBJ1-2; 11 nucleotides agree with TRBD1. TRBV23-1 is marked as an open reading frame, function uncertain. V shed 3 bases and J 4 bases; nucleotides not matched to a gene: 1. This CDR3 region has 14 residues. CDR3 residues: CASSHGQGAYGYTF. DNA for the CDR3: TGCGCCAGCAGTCACGGACAGGGGGCCTATGGCTACACCTTC.

The genes are TRBV7-9 and TRBJ1-2; D gene ambiguous. This CDR3 spans 16 amino acids. V was pared by 5 bases and J by 3 bases, with 19 bases between. Germline CDR1 and CDR2: SEHNR and FQNEAQ (reference sequence). The CDR3 loop reads CASSEGQVEKYYGYTF. As DNA, the CDR3 is TGTGCCAGCAGCGAAGGTCAGGTGGAGAAATACTATGGCTACACCTTC.